Presented here are 27 T cell receptor beta chains from one specimen sequenced in a study of ipilimumab plus nivolumab after autologous stem cell transplantation. TCRdb's copy holds only in-frame clones and misses some; the assay was immunoSEQ multiplex PCR. Of more than 13,000 clones in the sample, under 85% were seen once. Sequencing used PBMCs, obtained in a trial of ipilimumab plus nivolumab as post-transplant consolidation. All receptors derive from a male donor with primary mediastinal lymphoma.

V is TRBV11-2 and J is TRBJ2-7; 7 bases line up with TRBD2. Germline loops: CDR1 SGHAT, CDR2 FQNNGV. V trimming: 5 bases; J trimming: 6 bases; junction bases outside the gene matches: 4. The CDR3 is 12 residues long. CDR3 coding DNA: TGTGCCAGCAGCCGCAGGGAGGGCGAGCAGTACTTC. It translates to CASSRREGEQYF.

This clone has more than one count but fewer than ten. J is TRBJ1-2 and V is TRBV4-1; D is possibly TRBD1 (6 bases). CDR1 and CDR2 (germline): MGHRA, YSYEKL. V was pared by 3 bases and J by 3 bases, with 17 bases between. This CDR3 is 16 amino acids long. CDR3 region: CASSQHGTSQDYGYTF. The CDR3, as DNA: TGCGCCAGCAGCCAGCATGGGACAAGTCAGGACTATGGCTACACCTTC.

The chain recombines TRBV27 with TRBJ2-1; TRBD2 matches at 12 bases. Germline CDR1 is MNHEY and CDR2 is SMNVEV (reference sequence). The CDR3 contains 14 residues. V lost 6 bases to trimming and J lost 12 bases; unmatched junction nucleotides: 9. In DNA form, the CDR3 reads TGTGCCAGCAGCCCCGGACTAGCGGGGTTCGGGCAGTTCTTC. It codes for CASSPGLAGFGQFF.

The chain links TRBV28 to TRBJ1-1; TRBD1 agrees at 9 bases. CDR3 length equals 19 residues. Trimming removed 5 bases from V and 1 base from J; junction bases left unmatched: 17. Germline V lookup: CDR1 MDHEN, CDR2 SYDVKM. This chain's CDR3 is CASSHQPGQGPNGNTEAFF. DNA for the CDR3: TGTGCCAGCAGTCATCAACCGGGACAGGGACCAAATGGGAACACTGAAGCTTTCTTT.

This sequence joins TRBV19 and TRBJ1-2; D is ambiguous. CDR3 length: 13 residues. V gave up 6 bases and J gave up 1 base, with 9 bases separating them. From germline, CDR1 is LNHDA and CDR2 SQIVND (reference sequence). The CDR3 DNA sequence: TGTGCCAGTAGACCCCGGGGTAACTATGGCTACACCTTC. It translates to CASRPRGNYGYTF.

The chain couples TRBV28 to TRBJ2-5; no clear D. The CDR3 has 14 residues. V was shortened by 4 bases and J by 1 base, with 10 bases between the two germline ends. Germline loops: CDR1 MDHEN, CDR2 SYDVKM. The CDR3 sequence: CASSYSDGQETQYF. The CDR3, as DNA: TGTGCCAGCAGTTACTCGGACGGCCAAGAGACCCAGTACTTC.

This clone appeared a few times. The same CDR3 also results from other DNA sequences found in this sample. The chain uses TRBV7-9 and TRBJ1-4; 7 bases agree with TRBD1. Looked up from germline, CDR1 is SEHNR and CDR2 is FQNEAQ (reference sequence). The J segment lost 8 bases and the V segment lost 1 base, leaving 4 bases of the junction unmatched. The length of the CDR3 is 14 residues. The CDR3 sequence is CASSLGQGDEKLFF. The CDR3 DNA is TGTGCCAGCAGCTTAGGGCAGGGGGACGAAAAACTGTTTTTT.

The V call is TRBV6-1, the J call TRBJ2-3; a possible D gene is TRBD1 (6 bases). V lost 10 bases and J 4 bases, leaving 18 bases between the germline ends. The CDR3 is 14 residues long. The germline gives CDR1 MNHNS, CDR2 SASEGT. The CDR3 reads CAILTGLSADTQYF. CDR3 bases: TGTGCCATCCTGACAGGCCTGAGCGCAGATACGCAGTATTTT.

The chain links TRBV7-8 to TRBJ1-2; D perhaps matches TRBD1 (6 bases). Trimming removed 5 bases at V and 0 bases at J, with 13 bases between. CDR3 length: 15 residues. Per the germline V gene, CDR1 is SGHVS and CDR2 is FQNEAQ. The CDR3 sequence: CASSPWTDTNYGYTF. The DNA for the CDR3 is TGTGCCAGCAGCCCCTGGACAGATACTAACTATGGCTACACCTTC.

This chain links TRBV6-5 with TRBJ2-7; maybe TRBD2 (7 bases). The CDR3 length is 15 residues. Germline assignment: CDR1 MNHEY and CDR2 SVGAGI. The V end was cut by 5 bases, the J end by 6 bases, with 20 bases between. CDR3 sequence: CASSPMGGPRGEQYF. CDR3 bases: TGTGCCAGCAGTCCGATGGGGGGGCCGAGGGGCGAGCAGTACTTC.

This CDR3 is CASSEALWDSRNQPQHF. DNA for the CDR3: TGTGCCAGCAGTGAAGCGCTCTGGGACAGCCGCAATCAGCCCCAGCATTTT. The rearrangement uses TRBV2 and TRBJ1-5; TRBD1 agrees at 7 bases. V shed 0 bases and J 2 bases; nucleotides not matched to a gene: 7. CDR3 size: 17 residues. From germline, CDR1 is SNHLY and CDR2 FYNNEI.

This chain joins TRBV5-1 and TRBJ2-7; 7 bases are a match to TRBD2. This CDR3 comprises 13 residues. Looked up from germline, CDR1 is SGHRS and CDR2 is YFSETQ. Trimming at V came to 4 bases and at J to 7 bases, leaving 8 bases not matched to a gene. The CDR3 region has the DNA TGCGCCAGCAGCCCGGTCTCAGCGGGGGAGCAGTACTTC. This sequence encodes CASSPVSAGEQYF.

The chain joins TRBV19 to TRBJ1-4, with 7 bases matching TRBD1. The CDR3 runs 14 residues. In germline, CDR1 is LNHDA, CDR2 SQIVND (reference sequence). J lost 8 bases, V lost 7 bases, and 10 bases had no gene match. DNA for the CDR3: TGTGCCAGTACCTCACCCGGGACAGAAGAAAAACTGTTTTTT. Translated: CASTSPGTEEKLFF.

CDR3 protein: CASSALAEGVGDTQYF. The CDR3, as DNA: TGTGCCAGCAGCGCTCTAGCGGAAGGGGTTGGAGATACGCAGTATTTT. The rearrangement links TRBV9 to TRBJ2-3, with 7 nucleotides matching TRBD2. Germline CDR1 and CDR2: SGDLS and YYNGEE. V was pared by 3 bases and J by 5 bases, with 12 bases of the junction left unmatched. The CDR3 length is 16 residues.

The chain carries TRBV5-1 and TRBJ2-1, with 10 bases matching TRBD1. This CDR3 comprises 15 residues. V gave up 4 bases and J gave up 6 bases; unmatched junction bases: 7. Germline V CDR1 and CDR2: SGHRS, YFSETQ. The CDR3 DNA reads TGCGCCAGCAGCCTGGGACAGGGGCTCCCCAATGAGCAGTTCTTC. Encoded protein: CASSLGQGLPNEQFF.

V is TRBV19 and J is TRBJ2-7; weak D call: TRBD2 (5 bases). This CDR3 has 17 amino acids. The ends were cut back, 2 bases at V and 0 bases at J, with 17 bases in the middle. Germline CDR1 and CDR2: LNHDA and SQIVND (reference sequence). CDR3 nucleotide sequence: TGTGCCAGTAGTATACGGGGATTTTTAGGAACCTCCTACGAGCAGTACTTC. It yields the protein CASSIRGFLGTSYEQYF.

By proportion, this clone is medium-sized. This chain uses TRBV19 with TRBJ2-2, with a possible D match to TRBD1 (5 bases). Trimming took off 5 bases at V and 7 bases at J, with 11 bases between the two ends. The germline V gene encodes CDR1 LNHDA and CDR2 SQIVND (reference sequence). The CDR3 spans 13 residues. In DNA, the CDR3 is TGTGCCAGTAGTCAGGGAATGGTCGGGGAGCTGTTTTTT. It codes for CASSQGMVGELFF.

DNA for the CDR3: TGTGCCAGTAGTATAACAGGGGCCGGGAACTATGGCTACACCTTC. Translating gives CASSITGAGNYGYTF. The chain couples TRBV19 to TRBJ1-2; 7 nucleotides agree with TRBD1. V was pared by 2 bases and J by 2 bases, with 5 bases of the junction left unmatched. The length of the CDR3 is 15 residues. Germline V CDR1 and CDR2: LNHDA, SQIVND (reference sequence). The whole variable domain, filled in from reference TRBV19 and TRBJ1-2, reads DGGITQSPKYLFRKEGQNVTLSCEQNLNHDAMYWYRQDPGQGLRLIYYSQIVNDFQKGDIAEGYSVSREKKESFPLTVTSAQKNPTAFYLCASSITGAGNYGYTFGSGTRLTVV.

Only a few counts were recorded for this clone. The chain uses TRBV7-8 and TRBJ2-5, with 7 positions matching TRBD2. Germline V CDR1 and CDR2: SGHVS, FQNEAQ. The CDR3 sequence is 16 residues long. V lost 5 bases, J lost 7 bases, and 16 bases stayed unmatched. The CDR3 region is CASSGEGSGSRGTQYF. The CDR3 nucleotides read TGTGCCAGCAGCGGGGAGGGTAGCGGGTCCCGGGGGACCCAGTACTTC.

The genes are TRBV9 and TRBJ2-7; possibly TRBD1 or TRBD2 for D (5 bases each). Germline CDR1 reads SGDLS; CDR2 reads YYNGEE. The CDR3 has 15 amino acids. V was shortened by 0 bases and J by 3 bases, with 13 bases between the two germline ends. CDR3 residues: CASSVGTIGGYEQYF. Here the CDR3 DNA reads TGTGCCAGCAGCGTAGGTACCATTGGGGGCTACGAGCAGTACTTC.

The genes are TRBV5-1 and TRBJ1-2; a possible D gene is TRBD1 (6 bases). The CDR3 runs to 15 residues. Germline loops: CDR1 SGHRS, CDR2 YFSETQ. The V end lost 6 bases, the J end lost 4 bases, and 19 bases lay between the germline ends. The CDR3 here is CASIPGPGQLYGYTF. CDR3 nucleotides: TGCGCCAGCATACCGGGTCCCGGACAGCTCTATGGCTACACCTTC. Variable domain in full (rest from reference TRBV5-1 and TRBJ1-2): KAGVTQTPRYLIKTRGQQVTLSCSPISGHRSVSWYQQTPGQGLQFLFEYFSETQRNKGNFPGRFSGRQFSNSRSEMNVSTLELGDSALYLCASIPGPGQLYGYTFGSGTRLTVV.

This chain uses TRBV5-1 with TRBJ2-3, with a weak D call TRBD2 (6 bases). The CDR3 has 15 amino acids. Germline CDR1 and CDR2: SGHRS and YFSETQ. Trimming pared 1 base from V and 2 bases from J, leaving 11 bases between. The CDR3 spells CASSLTGDLTDTQYF. The CDR3 bases are TGCGCCAGCAGCTTGACGGGAGACCTCACAGATACGCAGTATTTT.

In its sample, this clone was seen a few times. The rearrangement uses TRBV7-3 and TRBJ1-2; TRBD1 matches 8 bases. The CDR3 runs to 16 residues. The germline gives CDR1 SGHTA, CDR2 FQGTGA. Trimming took 3 bases from V and 0 from J; bases not matched to a gene: 6. The CDR3 sequence is CASSFGTGGPNYGYTF. The CDR3 nucleotides are TGTGCCAGCAGCTTCGGAACAGGGGGACCTAACTATGGCTACACCTTC.

The J gene is TRBJ2-1, the V gene TRBV25-1, with 13 bases fitting TRBD2. Germline V gives CDR1 MGHDK, CDR2 SYGVNS. Trimming took 3 bases from V and 7 from J; bases not matched to a gene: 6. This CDR3 is 16 amino acids long. The CDR3 protein is CASSDRTSGRGNEQFF. The CDR3, as DNA: TGTGCCAGCAGTGATCGGACTAGCGGGAGAGGGAATGAGCAGTTCTTC.

This clone was counted between two and nine times. V is TRBV20-1 and J is TRBJ1-5; the D gene is possibly TRBD1 (6 bases). Trimming took off 5 bases at V and 9 bases at J, with 11 bases between the two ends. This CDR3 has 11 residues. Germline assignment: CDR1 DFQATT and CDR2 SNEGSKA (reference sequence). This CDR3 is CSAGGRGPQHF. The CDR3 coding sequence is TGCAGTGCTGGGGGGCGGGGGCCCCAGCATTTT.

The chain is built from TRBV5-6 and TRBJ1-5; 8 bases match TRBD1. The CDR3 length is 15 residues. The germline CDR1 and CDR2 sequences are SGHDT and YYEEEE. After removal of 4 bases from V and 5 bases from J, the junction contained 8 bases not matched to a gene. The CDR3 protein is CASSRTGFGDQPQHF. CDR3 coding DNA: TGTGCCAGCAGCCGGACAGGGTTTGGAGATCAGCCCCAGCATTTT. The full variable domain, with the rest looked up from reference TRBV5-6 and TRBJ1-5, is DAGVTQSPTHLIKTRGQQVTLRCSPKSGHDTVSWYQQALGQGPQFIFQYYEEEERQRGNFPDRFSGHQFPNYSSELNVNALLLGDSALYLCASSRTGFGDQPQHFGDGTRLSIL.

J is TRBJ2-1 and V is TRBV15; the match to TRBD2 covers 16 bases. The CDR3 loop spans 19 amino acids. Germline values: CDR1 LNHNV, CDR2 YYDKDF (reference sequence). J lost 4 bases, V lost 0 bases, and 6 bases had no gene match. CDR3 amino acids: CATSRDPGTSGGGYNEQFF. CDR3 nucleotide sequence: TGTGCCACCAGCAGAGACCCCGGGACTAGCGGGGGGGGTTACAATGAGCAGTTCTTC.